This T cell receptor beta chain is drawn from a study of cytomegalovirus exposure and HLA in healthy donors. Study findings and constraints: Within an earlier analysis, most TCR beta V segments proved productive either about 87% or about 30% of the time. It was reported that TCR beta sequences correctly inferred the HLA-A and HLA-B alleles for most subjects.

A remark on this clone: As yet, its antigen is unknown.

Primers included in the PCR were 60 Vbeta and 13 Jbeta primers. Assay used: immunoSEQ multiplex PCR; TCRdb lists only in-frame clones, some missing. The repertoire includes under 150,000 clones, over 55% of them detected once, and roughly 8.7% sits in the top ten. CDR3 length: 15 residues. V shed 7 bases and J shed 3 bases, with 13 bases lying between them. This TCR came from a man between 18 and 35 years old in good health and CMV-seropositive. The sequenced material came from PBMCs. The chain links TRBV23-1 to TRBJ1-6; D uncertain. TRBV23-1 is an ORF for which the function is uncertain. CDR3 DNA sequence: TGCGCCAGCACAGGACGGGAGATCTATAATTCACCCCTCCACTTT. It translates to CASTGREIYNSPLHF.